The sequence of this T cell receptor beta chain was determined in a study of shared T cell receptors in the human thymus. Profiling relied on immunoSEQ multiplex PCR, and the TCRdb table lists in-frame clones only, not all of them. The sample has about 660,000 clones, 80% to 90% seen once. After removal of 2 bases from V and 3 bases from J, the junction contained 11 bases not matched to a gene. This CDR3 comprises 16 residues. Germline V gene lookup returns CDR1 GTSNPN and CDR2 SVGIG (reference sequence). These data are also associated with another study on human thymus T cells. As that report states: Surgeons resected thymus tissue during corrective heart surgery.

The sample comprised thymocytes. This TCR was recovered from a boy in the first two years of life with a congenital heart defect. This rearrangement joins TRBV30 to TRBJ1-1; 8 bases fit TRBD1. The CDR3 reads CAWSIRTGFLYTEAFF. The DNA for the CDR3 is TGTGCCTGGAGTATCCGGACAGGGTTTCTTTACACTGAAGCTTTCTTT.